A selection of T cell receptor beta chains follows, all from one sample in a study of CD8+ T cells in alopecia areata. Clones were read by immunoSEQ multiplex PCR, and TCRdb kept only the in-frame ones, dropping some. The sample has more than 200,000 clones; 40% to 45% are singletons. This specimen consisted of CD4+ T cells sorted from blood, obtained between weeks 36 and 40, from a patient treated with tofacitinib. Every receptor here comes from a human donor with alopecia areata. Each CDR3 is given without its conserved first and last residue. Each record gives: CDR3 protein, J gene, V gene, clone size. Clone size is given for some rows only: seen once, a few or many times, or a class if the clone is expanded.

CDR3 protein: SVVEGTYEQY; J gene: TRBJ2-7; V gene: TRBV29-1; clone size: .
CDR3 protein: AWKGRYEQY; J gene: TRBJ2-7; V gene: TRBV30; clone size: .
CDR3 protein: AWTRTITEAF; J gene: TRBJ1-1; V gene: TRBV30; clone size: few
CDR3 protein: ASREGGKETQY; J gene: TRBJ2-5; V gene: TRBV7-2; clone size: .
CDR3 protein: ASSLVALTDTQY; J gene: TRBJ2-3; V gene: TRBV11-2; clone size: .
CDR3 protein: AWSTASRGSTEAF; J gene: TRBJ1-1; V gene: TRBV30; clone size: .
CDR3 protein: ASRGDTEAF; J gene: TRBJ1-1; V gene: TRBV6-5; clone size: .
CDR3 protein: ASRTAGLVNEKLF; J gene: TRBJ1-4; V gene: TRBV28; clone size: .
CDR3 protein: AIRSDRGDNYGYT; J gene: TRBJ1-2; V gene: TRBV10-3; clone size: .
CDR3 protein: ASSSTSGLRRDYEQY; J gene: TRBJ2-7; V gene: TRBV7-9; clone size: few
CDR3 protein: ASSLGVSLYTDTQY; J gene: TRBJ2-3; V gene: TRBV5-4; clone size: .
CDR3 protein: ASSFLAQETQY; J gene: TRBJ2-5; V gene: TRBV7-6; clone size: .
CDR3 protein: SVGPGTDTQY; J gene: TRBJ2-3; V gene: TRBV29-1; clone size: few
CDR3 protein: ASTQTGQLNYGYT; J gene: TRBJ1-2; V gene: TRBV6-1; clone size: few
CDR3 protein: ASSIIAGLQPQH; J gene: TRBJ1-5; V gene: TRBV19; clone size: few
CDR3 protein: ASSQGAGGYGYT; J gene: TRBJ1-2; V gene: TRBV4-1; clone size: .
CDR3 protein: ASSPRKGLAGDPGELF; J gene: TRBJ2-2; V gene: TRBV7-2; clone size: .
CDR3 protein: ASSLTGEVETQY; J gene: TRBJ2-5; V gene: TRBV7-8; clone size: .
CDR3 protein: ASSQATSGRITDTQY; J gene: TRBJ2-3; V gene: TRBV4-1; clone size: .
CDR3 protein: ASRGQQGQGEKLF; J gene: TRBJ1-4; V gene: TRBV7-9; clone size: few
CDR3 protein: SVAITGEETQY; J gene: TRBJ2-5; V gene: TRBV29-1; clone size: .
CDR3 protein: ASSLARSNGELF; J gene: TRBJ2-2; V gene: TRBV5-1; clone size: .
CDR3 protein: AWSAQNRETQY; J gene: TRBJ2-5; V gene: TRBV30; clone size: .
CDR3 protein: ASSFSGTSVTDTQY; J gene: TRBJ2-3; V gene: TRBV5-1; clone size: .
CDR3 protein: ASSLPGRQGRF; J gene: TRBJ2-1; V gene: TRBV6-1; clone size: few
CDR3 protein: ASSAASGIYEQY; J gene: TRBJ2-7; V gene: TRBV25-1; clone size: .
CDR3 protein: ASSWQGAYNEQF; J gene: TRBJ2-1; V gene: TRBV5-1; clone size: .
CDR3 protein: ASSYGGGANVLT; J gene: TRBJ2-6; V gene: TRBV7-2; clone size: few
CDR3 protein: ASSLDGTETYEQY; J gene: TRBJ2-7; V gene: TRBV11-2; clone size: few
CDR3 protein: ASSLGQNKETQY; J gene: TRBJ2-5; V gene: TRBV5-4; clone size: .
CDR3 protein: ASSLTTGVYNEQF; J gene: TRBJ2-1; V gene: TRBV11-2; clone size: few
CDR3 protein: ASKTWEGTDTQY; J gene: TRBJ2-3; V gene: TRBV28; clone size: .
CDR3 protein: ASSQDPVTGELF; J gene: TRBJ2-2; V gene: TRBV14; clone size: few
CDR3 protein: ASSPGQGAYGYT; J gene: TRBJ1-2; V gene: TRBV9; clone size: few
CDR3 protein: ASSFSDRAGANVLT; J gene: TRBJ2-6; V gene: TRBV27; clone size: .
CDR3 protein: ASSPEVAGAYEQY; J gene: TRBJ2-7; V gene: TRBV5-4; clone size: .
CDR3 protein: AWTKAYEQY; J gene: TRBJ2-7; V gene: TRBV30; clone size: .
CDR3 protein: ASSPIAGSHEQY; J gene: TRBJ2-7; V gene: TRBV7-2; clone size: .
CDR3 protein: SVEAGRVGDTQY; J gene: TRBJ2-3; V gene: TRBV29-1; clone size: few
CDR3 protein: ASSAGTGVTDTQY; J gene: TRBJ2-3; V gene: TRBV9; clone size: once
CDR3 protein: ARGGAYEQY; J gene: TRBJ2-7; V gene: TRBV30; clone size: .
CDR3 protein: ASSTTARITDTQY; J gene: TRBJ2-3; V gene: TRBV25-1; clone size: .
CDR3 protein: ASQTLVAEQY; J gene: TRBJ2-7; V gene: TRBV28; clone size: few
CDR3 protein: ASSLGTGSTDTQY; J gene: TRBJ2-3; V gene: TRBV7-9; clone size: few
CDR3 protein: SVQTRGYT; J gene: TRBJ1-2; V gene: TRBV29-1; clone size: few
CDR3 protein: ASSEAGQDTQY; J gene: TRBJ2-3; V gene: TRBV25-1; clone size: .
CDR3 protein: ASSSGTGKETQY; J gene: TRBJ2-5; V gene: TRBV11-2; clone size: .
CDR3 protein: ASSSQTSGRTSTDTQY; J gene: TRBJ2-3; V gene: TRBV7-2; clone size: .
CDR3 protein: ASSLGSGEQY; J gene: TRBJ2-7; V gene: TRBV7-9; clone size: .
CDR3 protein: ASSLEQGSYNEQF; J gene: TRBJ2-1; V gene: TRBV5-1; clone size: few
CDR3 protein: SVARRMGTDTQY; J gene: TRBJ2-3; V gene: TRBV29-1; clone size: .
CDR3 protein: ASSHPDGELF; J gene: TRBJ2-2; V gene: TRBV6-5; clone size: few
CDR3 protein: ASSVGTGFAEQF; J gene: TRBJ2-1; V gene: TRBV9; clone size: few
CDR3 protein: ASSQEGQGVGNTEAF; J gene: TRBJ1-1; V gene: TRBV4-3; clone size: few
CDR3 protein: ASSYSGTIGYT; J gene: TRBJ1-2; V gene: TRBV5-1; clone size: .
CDR3 protein: ASSDPPGAAQY; J gene: TRBJ2-3; V gene: TRBV9; clone size: .
CDR3 protein: ASRTGTGANVLT; J gene: TRBJ2-6; V gene: TRBV27; clone size: once
CDR3 protein: ASPGTGSAPQF; J gene: TRBJ2-1; V gene: TRBV2; clone size: .
CDR3 protein: SVADRGLNYGYT; J gene: TRBJ1-2; V gene: TRBV29-1; clone size: few